The 30 T cell receptor beta chains below were found in one sample sequenced in a study of blood T cell repertoires in COVID-19 (TCRdb year 2020). The library was made by the immunoSEQ multiplex PCR assay. The clones in this table, taken by TCRdb from immuneACCESS, are in-frame only. Not every clone is retained; where verified, under half of the shortfall comes from an unresolved V gene, and the cause of the rest is unknown. This sample has around 140,000 clones in its table, and approximately 90% of those were observed once. Clones ranked in the top ten supply around 4.5% of the sample. The sample was PBMCs or T cells enriched from blood (not recorded which). The receptors shown here come from a man over 45 who had recovered from COVID-19.

The chain combines TRBV27 with TRBJ1-5; D remains unclear. The CDR3 loop spans 12 amino acids. Trimming removed 3 bases at V and 6 bases at J, with 6 bases between. Germline lookup yields CDR1 MNHEY and CDR2 SMNVEV (reference sequence). CDR3 nucleotides: TGTGCCAGCAGTTTTTACGGTCAGCCCCAGCATTTT. Protein sequence: CASSFYGQPQHF.

The chain employs TRBV29-1 and TRBJ1-1; D remains unclear. This CDR3 region has 10 residues. Trimming took 7 bases from V and 5 from J, leaving 8 bases between them. Germline V gene sequence: CDR1 SQVTM, CDR2 ANQGSEA. CDR3 amino acids: CSAGGTEAFF. CDR3 coding DNA: TGCAGCGCAGGAGGGACTGAAGCTTTCTTT.

The chain employs TRBV27 and TRBJ2-1; a possible D gene is TRBD2 (6 bases). Germline CDR1 reads MNHEY; CDR2 reads SMNVEV (reference sequence). The CDR3 sequence is 11 residues long. Deletions cut 4 bases from V and 12 bases from J, with 10 bases between. The CDR3 nucleotides read TGTGCCAGCAGTTCGTGGGGAGGGCAGTTCTTC. This gives the protein CASSSWGGQFF.

V and J are TRBV2 and TRBJ2-3, with TRBD2 matching over 8 bases. V lost 8 bases to trimming and J lost 2 bases; unmatched junction nucleotides: 6. The CDR3 spans 14 residues. Germline values: CDR1 SNHLY, CDR2 FYNNEI. DNA for the CDR3: TGTGCCAGCGGGGGACTAGTGATCACAGATACGCAGTATTTT. It translates to CASGGLVITDTQYF. Full variable domain (remainder filled in from reference TRBV2 and TRBJ2-3): EPEVTQTPSHQVTQMGQEVILRCVPISNHLYFYWYRQILGQKVEFLVSFYNNEISEKSEIFDDQFSVERPDGSNFTLKIRSTKLEDSAMYFCASGGLVITDTQYFGPGTRLTVL.

The V call is TRBV6-5, the J call TRBJ1-6; D is perhaps TRBD1 (6 bases). The V and J ends lost 7 bases and 4 bases respectively, with 11 bases between them. The CDR3 consists of 14 residues. CDR1 MNHEY and CDR2 SVGAGI come from the germline V gene. CDR3 region: CASKDSLYNSPLHF. CDR3 bases: TGTGCCAGCAAGGACAGCTTATATAATTCACCCCTCCACTTT.

This clone was seen only once. This chain uses TRBV5-1 with TRBJ1-3; TRBD1 aligns across 8 bases. The germline V gene has CDR1 SGHRS and CDR2 YFSETQ. V lost 3 bases, J lost 0 bases, and 11 bases stayed unmatched. This CDR3 comprises 18 residues. The chain's CDR3 is CASSYRDRYLLSGNTIYF. The CDR3 DNA sequence: TGCGCCAGCAGCTACCGGGACAGGTACCTACTCTCTGGAAACACCATATATTTT.

The rearrangement joins TRBV7-2 to TRBJ2-7; unclear D gene. Per germline, CDR1 SGHTA and CDR2 FQGNSA. The V end lost 2 bases, the J end lost 2 bases, and 13 bases lay between the germline ends. The CDR3 runs to 15 residues. The CDR3 here is CASSLRSEFTYEQYF. The CDR3 coding sequence is TGTGCCAGCAGCTTACGAAGCGAATTTACCTACGAGCAGTACTTC.

The genes are TRBV9 and TRBJ2-5; 10 bases fit TRBD2. V lost 0 bases to trimming and J lost 1 base; unmatched junction nucleotides: 6. CDR1 is SGDLS and CDR2 is YYNGEE in the germline V gene. The CDR3 loop spans 17 amino acids. The CDR3 DNA sequence: TGTGCCAGCAGCGTAGATATAGCGGGGGGATCCCAAGAGACCCAGTACTTC. Residues: CASSVDIAGGSQETQYF. The variable domain in full, completed from reference TRBV9 and TRBJ2-5, reads DSGVTQTPKHLITATGQRVTLRCSPRSGDLSVYWYQQSLDQGLQFLIQYYNGEERAKGNILERFSAQQFPDLHSELNLSSLELGDSALYFCASSVDIAGGSQETQYFGPGTRLLVL.

The chain carries TRBV18 and TRBJ1-1; D is ambiguous. Trimming removed 4 bases from V and 4 bases from J, with 10 bases in between. The CDR3 consists of 13 residues. Germline V gene lookup returns CDR1 KGHSH and CDR2 LQKENI. The CDR3 bases are TGTGCCAGCTCACTTACCGGGAGCACTGAAGCTTTCTTT. Its translation is CASSLTGSTEAFF.

The CDR3 DNA reads TGCGCCAGCAGCCAAGCCCTAGGCACAGATACGCAGTATTTT. Translating it yields CASSQALGTDTQYF. The chain joins TRBV4-3 to TRBJ2-3; D unclear. The ends were cut back, 1 base at V and 1 base at J, with 6 bases in the middle. This CDR3 has 14 amino acids. Germline V gene data show CDR1 as LGHNA and CDR2 as YSLEER.

V gene TRBV4-3 combines with J gene TRBJ2-1, with 7 nucleotides matching TRBD2. Trimming removed 4 bases from V and 4 bases from J; junction bases left unmatched: 7. Per the germline V gene, CDR1 is LGHNA and CDR2 is YSLEER. The CDR3 has 15 amino acids. The chain's CDR3 is CASSLAGAVYNEQFF. The CDR3 DNA reads as TGCGCCAGCAGCCTTGCGGGAGCGGTTTACAATGAGCAGTTCTTC.

J is TRBJ1-2 and V is TRBV6-6; 8 bases map to TRBD1. The V and J ends lost 2 bases and 8 bases, in that order; junction bases with no gene match: 10. This CDR3 comprises 15 residues. Germline CDR1 MNHNY, CDR2 SVGAGI (reference sequence). In DNA form, the CDR3 reads TGTGCCAGCAGTTACCCGGGGACAGGCGCTGAGGGCTACACCTTC. This sequence encodes CASSYPGTGAEGYTF.

This rearrangement joins TRBV18 to TRBJ1-5; 11 bases map to TRBD1. The CDR3 length is 19 residues. V was clipped by 3 bases and J by 1 base; unmatched bases: 11. Germline V CDR1 and CDR2: KGHSH, LQKENI. DNA of the CDR3: TGTGCCAGCTCACCGAATTTAGGACAGGGGGCGATAAGCAATCAGCCCCAGCATTTT. It yields the protein CASSPNLGQGAISNQPQHF.

The gene calls are TRBV21-1 and TRBJ2-6; the D segment call TRBD1 is taken from the table without a DNA check. TRBV21-1 is marked as a pseudogene. This CDR3 comprises 18 residues. CDR3 region: CASSTPGTVFSGANVLTF. As DNA, the CDR3 is TGTGCCAGCAGCACCCCCGGGACAGTGTTCTCTGGGGCCAACGTCCTGACTTTC.

With regard to this clone: Other DNA sequences of this sample code for an identical CDR3. The rearrangement joins TRBV19 to TRBJ1-1; D perhaps matches TRBD1 (6 bases). V was shortened by 4 bases and J by 1 base, with 7 bases between the two germline ends. The CDR3 runs 13 residues. Germline CDR1 and CDR2: LNHDA and SQIVND (reference sequence). CDR3 nucleotides: TGTGCCAGTAGTACACAGGGGAACACTGAAGCTTTCTTT. It specifies CASSTQGNTEAFF.

This clone was counted between two and nine times. CDR3 coding DNA: TGTGCCAGCAGCCCACGCCTAGCCGGGGAGCAGTACTTC. Translated: CASSPRLAGEQYF. The chain carries TRBV14 and TRBJ2-7; weak D call: TRBD2 (5 bases). In germline, CDR1 is SGHDN, CDR2 FVKESK. The CDR3 totals 13 residues. V was cut by 4 bases and J by 7 bases, with 14 bases left in between.

This chain connects TRBV15 to TRBJ2-7, with D maybe TRBD2 (6 bases). Trimming stripped 3 bases from V and 6 bases from J, with 18 bases between. The germline V gene has CDR1 LNHNV and CDR2 YYDKDF (reference sequence). This CDR3 comprises 15 residues. In DNA, the CDR3 is TGTGCCACCAGCAGGGCCTACGGGGGAGGTAGCGAGCAGTACTTC. This codes for CATSRAYGGGSEQYF.

The V and J genes are TRBV9 and TRBJ2-1; D uncertain. Germline V lookup: CDR1 SGDLS, CDR2 YYNGEE. This CDR3 comprises 15 residues. Trimming cost V 0 bases and J 0 bases, with 7 bases left between them. The CDR3 region has the DNA TGTGCCAGCAGCGTAGGACTGAGCTCCTACAATGAGCAGTTCTTC. Its protein is CASSVGLSSYNEQFF.

The rearrangement links TRBV11-1 to TRBJ2-5; perhaps TRBD1 as D (5 bases). The V gene's germline CDR1 is SGHAT and CDR2 FQDESV (reference sequence). This CDR3 has 18 amino acids. V gave up 0 bases and J gave up 0 bases, with 17 bases separating them. The CDR3 protein is CASSLARLTDSYQETQYF. CDR3 in DNA: TGTGCCAGCAGCTTAGCTCGGCTGACAGACTCGTACCAAGAGACCCAGTACTTC.

The table lists this clone with a few counts. The CDR3 is CASTLSGNTIYF. In nucleotides, the CDR3 is TGTGCCAGTACCCTCTCTGGAAACACCATATATTTT. The chain couples TRBV19 to TRBJ1-3; D gene ambiguous. The V gene's germline CDR1 is LNHDA and CDR2 SQIVND (reference sequence). The CDR3 runs 12 residues. Trimming cost V 7 bases and J 0 bases, with 4 bases left between them.

The chain is built from TRBV7-2 and TRBJ1-2; TRBD1 is a possible D gene (5 bases). The CDR3 consists of 14 residues. Germline CDR1 SGHTA, CDR2 FQGNSA. V gave up 0 bases and J gave up 4 bases, with 9 bases separating them. CDR3 region: CASSLAVTVYGYTF. CDR3 nucleotide sequence: TGTGCCAGCAGCTTAGCTGTGACAGTCTATGGCTACACCTTC.

The chain is built from TRBV9 and TRBJ2-1; 11 bases line up with TRBD2. The junction had 5 bases not matched to a gene; V was cut back by 2 bases and J by 7 bases. From germline, CDR1 is SGDLS and CDR2 YYNGEE. This CDR3 region has 15 residues. CDR3 region: CASSVDPSGGNEQFF. As DNA, the CDR3 is TGTGCCAGCAGCGTTGACCCTAGCGGGGGGAATGAGCAGTTCTTC.

The V and J genes are TRBV2 and TRBJ2-5, with 9 bases fitting TRBD1. This CDR3 is 14 amino acids long. Germline-derived CDR1 and CDR2 are SNHLY and FYNNEI. J lost 6 bases, V lost 6 bases, and 8 bases had no gene match. The CDR3, as DNA: TGTGCCAGCAGCCCTGGGACAGGGAGAAAGACCCAGTACTTC. Amino acids: CASSPGTGRKTQYF.

The J gene is TRBJ1-1, the V gene TRBV3-1 (or the pseudogene TRBV3-2), with D maybe TRBD1 (5 bases). The germline V gene encodes CDR1 LGHDT and CDR2 YNNKEL (reference sequence). The CDR3 length is 15 residues. Deletions cut 0 bases from V and 2 bases from J, with 10 bases between. The CDR3 nucleotides read TGTGCCAGCAGCCAAGAAACACAGGACAACACTGAAGCTTTCTTT. This sequence encodes CASSQETQDNTEAFF.

Judged by abundance, this clone is large. V is TRBV7-4 and J is TRBJ1-6; 9 nucleotides line up with TRBD1. The germline V gene encodes CDR1 SGHVT and CDR2 SQSDAQ. This CDR3 has 19 residues. Trimming removed 5 bases from V and 7 bases from J; junction bases left unmatched: 18. CDR3 sequence reads: CASSLSVVRDRALNSPLHF. CDR3 nucleotide sequence: TGTGCCAGCAGCCTTTCCGTTGTCCGGGACAGGGCCTTAAATTCACCCCTCCACTTT.

The genes are TRBV9 and TRBJ1-1; D remains ambiguous. This CDR3 has 16 residues. Germline V CDR1 and CDR2: SGDLS, YYNGEE. V gave up 3 bases and J gave up 0 bases, with 15 bases separating them. The CDR3 DNA reads as TGTGCCAGCAGCGAAATAGCGTGGGGTATGAACACTGAAGCTTTCTTT. This codes for CASSEIAWGMNTEAFF. Variable domain in full (rest from reference TRBV9 and TRBJ1-1): DSGVTQTPKHLITATGQRVTLRCSPRSGDLSVYWYQQSLDQGLQFLIQYYNGEERAKGNILERFSAQQFPDLHSELNLSSLELGDSALYFCASSEIAWGMNTEAFFGQGTRLTVV.

This chain uses TRBV7-6 with TRBJ2-2; 13 bases agree with TRBD2. The CDR3 has 19 amino acids. Germline V CDR1 and CDR2: SGHVS, FNYEAQ. J was trimmed by 0 bases and V by 5 bases; bases with no gene match: 9. The CDR3 loop is CASSATALAGGTNTGELFF. Written as DNA, the CDR3 is TGTGCCAGCAGCGCTACAGCACTAGCGGGAGGGACGAACACCGGGGAGCTGTTTTTT.

The rearrangement uses TRBV30 and TRBJ2-7; maybe TRBD2 (5 bases). This CDR3 comprises 11 residues. Trimming stripped 3 bases from V and 7 bases from J, with 10 bases between. CDR1 GTSNPN and CDR2 SVGIG come from the germline V gene (reference sequence). In nucleotides, the CDR3 is TGTGCCTGGAGAGTCACGGGGGAGCAGTACTTC. It codes for CAWRVTGEQYF.

The chain has TRBV6-5 and TRBJ1-6; no definite D call. This CDR3 contains 14 residues. Germline CDR1 and CDR2: MNHEY and SVGAGI. The V and J ends lost 3 bases and 7 bases respectively, with 10 bases between them. This chain's CDR3 is CASSYEGGNSPLHF. Written as DNA, the CDR3 is TGTGCCAGCAGTTATGAGGGCGGCAATTCACCCCTCCACTTT.

The chain joins TRBV7-2 to TRBJ2-3, with D unresolved. V was cut by 6 bases and J by 4 bases, with 8 bases left in between. CDR3 size: 12 residues. The V gene's germline CDR1 is SGHTA and CDR2 FQGNSA. In DNA form, the CDR3 reads TGTGCCAGCAGGTCCTTTGCAGATACGCAGTATTTT. Its protein product is CASRSFADTQYF.